This T cell receptor (beta chain) was sequenced for a study of T cells in Graves' hyperthyroidism and ophthalmopathy. CDR3 size: 16 residues. Looked up from germline, CDR1 is SGHTA and CDR2 is FQGNSA. V lost 0 bases and J lost 3; bases outside the gene matches: 4. Graves' hyperthyroidism showing no ophthalmopathy progression within 18 months was considered stable. Extraction of PBMCs used about 9.2 ml of fresh peripheral blood. This clonotype was seen at least ten times. Researchers took RNA transcripts and amplified the TCR beta CDR3 regions from them. An initial round of RT-PCR targeting the TCR CDR3 relied on the HTBI primer set. TCRdb re-called the multiplex PCR reads with MiXCR, one entry per CDR3 protein. The sample has roughly 750,000 distinct CDR3 sequences, 16% seen once; the top ten hold under 10%.

Sequencing used blood. The clonotype comes from a man aged 18 to 30 with Graves' hyperthyroidism. The chain combines TRBV7-2 with TRBJ2-1; 8 positions agree with TRBD2. CDR3: CASSLAGGLGYNEQFF. CDR3 DNA: TGTGCCAGCAGCTTAGCAGGGGGACTAGGCTACAATGAGCAGTTCTTC. The whole variable domain, filled in from reference TRBV7-2 and TRBJ2-1, reads GAGVSQSPSNKVTEKGKDVELRCDPISGHTALYWYRQSLGQGLEFLIYFQGNSAPDKSGLPSDRFSAERTGGSVSTLTIQRTQQEDSAVYLCASSLAGGLGYNEQFFGPGTRLTVL.